Following are 3 T cell receptor beta chains from one sample sequenced in a study of blood T cell repertoires in COVID-19 (dated by TCRdb to about 2020). Library generation was performed with the immunoSEQ multiplex PCR assay. Here the immuneACCESS table is served through TCRdb, limited to in-frame sequences with V and J called. Missing clones are a known gap in these copies; in checked studies unresolved V genes cover under half, and the rest lacks a known reason. Across this sample there are approximately 330,000 clones, with around 90% seen only once. The top ten clones comprise around 0.97% of the sample. The sequenced material came from peripheral blood. The receptors were gathered from a woman aged 40 to 50 with COVID-19, enrolled during active disease.

This chain joins TRBV6-1 and TRBJ1-1; D gene uncertain. The CDR3 runs 13 residues. Germline-derived CDR1 and CDR2 are MNHNS and SASEGT. V dropped 3 bases and J dropped 4 bases, with 9 bases sitting between them. CDR3 sequence reads: CASSDNVVTEAFF. CDR3 bases: TGTGCCAGCAGTGATAATGTTGTCACTGAAGCTTTCTTT.

The chain links TRBV4-3 to TRBJ2-3; D is perhaps TRBD2 (5 bases). The V gene lost 0 bases and the J gene lost 3 bases, with 13 bases spanning the gap. The germline CDR1 and CDR2 sequences are LGHNA and YSLEER. This CDR3 comprises 16 residues. CDR3 DNA sequence: TGCGCCAGCAGCCAAGAAGAGGGCAGAAAGACAGATACGCAGTATTTT. Translating gives CASSQEEGRKTDTQYF.

The chain has TRBV9 and TRBJ2-1; D gene uncertain. V was clipped by 0 bases and J by 2 bases, with 9 bases between them. Germline loops: CDR1 SGDLS, CDR2 YYNGEE. The CDR3 has 15 residues. The CDR3 sequence is CASSVGAATYNEQFF. The CDR3 nucleotides are TGTGCCAGCAGCGTAGGGGCAGCCACCTACAATGAGCAGTTCTTC. Filled out from reference TRBV9 and TRBJ2-1, the complete variable domain reads DSGVTQTPKHLITATGQRVTLRCSPRSGDLSVYWYQQSLDQGLQFLIQYYNGEERAKGNILERFSAQQFPDLHSELNLSSLELGDSALYFCASSVGAATYNEQFFGPGTRLTVL.